These T cell receptor beta chains were read from a single sample in a study of beta chain features in type 1 diabetes. The data were produced by immunoSEQ multiplex PCR, yet TCRdb's version contains in-frame clones alone and is incomplete. The sample lists around 500,000 clones, 25% to 35% occurring once. The sequenced sample consisted of naive CD4+ T cells from blood. These receptors came from a man aged 18 to 30 in good health. Both conserved end residues are part of each CDR3. A D gene is named only where the DNA matches it firmly. A row's size may be missing; if present it is once, few, many or a size class.

d_gene: TRBD1; v_gene: TRBV30; j_gene: TRBJ1-5; abundance: few; CDR3aa: CAWSGGTGAQPQHF; CDR3nt: TGTGCCTGGAGTGGTGGGACAGGGGCCCAGCCCCAGCATTTT
d_gene: -; v_gene: TRBV4-1; j_gene: TRBJ2-2; abundance: -; CDR3aa: CASSQVVTGELFF; CDR3nt: TGCGCCAGCAGCCAAGTCGTTACGGGGGAGCTGTTTTTT
d_gene: -; v_gene: TRBV30; j_gene: TRBJ1-1; abundance: few; CDR3aa: CAWSVRALGEAFF; CDR3nt: TGTGCCTGGAGTGTACGGGCGCTGGGTGAAGCTTTCTTT
d_gene: -; v_gene: TRBV4-2; j_gene: TRBJ2-3; abundance: -; CDR3aa: CASSPPGDTQYF; CDR3nt: TGTGCCAGCAGCCCCCCCGGAGATACGCAGTATTTT
d_gene: TRBD1; v_gene: TRBV2; j_gene: TRBJ2-2; abundance: few; CDR3aa: CASSLSDRATGELFF; CDR3nt: TGTGCCAGCAGCCTCTCGGACAGGGCCACCGGGGAGCTGTTTTTT
d_gene: -; v_gene: TRBV7-3; j_gene: TRBJ2-3; abundance: -; CDR3aa: CASSQSTDTQYF; CDR3nt: TGTGCCAGCAGTCAAAGCACAGATACGCAGTATTTT
d_gene: TRBD1; v_gene: TRBV5-1; j_gene: TRBJ2-1; abundance: -; CDR3aa: CASSIFGTGVYNEQFF; CDR3nt: TGCGCCAGCAGCATTTTCGGGACAGGGGTCTACAATGAGCAGTTCTTC
d_gene: -; v_gene: TRBV29-1; j_gene: TRBJ1-4; abundance: -; CDR3aa: CSAQGPYEKLFF; CDR3nt: TGCAGCGCACAGGGCCCTTATGAAAAACTGTTTTTT
d_gene: -; v_gene: TRBV10-1; j_gene: TRBJ2-3; abundance: few; CDR3aa: CASSEPPGYPDTQYF; CDR3nt: TGCGCCAGCAGTGAGCCGCCGGGTTATCCAGATACGCAGTATTTT
d_gene: TRBD1; v_gene: TRBV5-6; j_gene: TRBJ1-2; abundance: -; CDR3aa: CASSAGTATYGYTF; CDR3nt: TGTGCCAGCAGCGCCGGGACAGCTACTTATGGCTACACCTTC
d_gene: -; v_gene: TRBV5-1; j_gene: TRBJ2-3; abundance: -; CDR3aa: CASSLVSLITDTQYF; CDR3nt: TGCGCCAGCAGCTTGGTTTCTCTGATCACAGATACGCAGTATTTT
d_gene: -; v_gene: TRBV10-3; j_gene: TRBJ1-2; abundance: -; CDR3aa: CAISEPQVLNGYTF; CDR3nt: TGTGCCATCAGTGAGCCCCAGGTTCTAAATGGCTACACCTTC
d_gene: -; v_gene: TRBV9; j_gene: TRBJ1-1; abundance: once; CDR3aa: CASSPRQGVNTEAFF; CDR3nt: TGTGCCAGCAGCCCTCGCCAGGGTGTGAACACTGAAGCTTTCTTT
d_gene: -; v_gene: TRBV19; j_gene: TRBJ2-1; abundance: -; CDR3aa: CASSIIGVQQNNEQFF; CDR3nt: TGTGCCAGTAGTATAATAGGGGTACAGCAAAACAATGAGCAGTTCTTC
d_gene: TRBD1; v_gene: TRBV27; j_gene: TRBJ1-5; abundance: -; CDR3aa: CASSNTGASSNQPQHF; CDR3nt: TGTGCCAGCAGCAATACAGGGGCGAGTAGCAATCAGCCCCAGCATTTT
d_gene: -; v_gene: TRBV7-2; j_gene: TRBJ1-2; abundance: -; CDR3aa: CASSPSQGRYGYTF; CDR3nt: TGTGCCAGCAGCCCTTCACAGGGACGCTATGGCTACACCTTC
d_gene: -; v_gene: TRBV5-6; j_gene: TRBJ2-4; abundance: few; CDR3aa: CASSFGEWGYIQYF; CDR3nt: TGTGCCAGCAGCTTCGGGGAGTGGGGTTACATTCAGTACTTC
d_gene: TRBD2; v_gene: TRBV5-4; j_gene: TRBJ2-1; abundance: once; CDR3aa: CASSPDSGTSGLNEQFF; CDR3nt: TGTGCCAGCAGCCCAGACTCCGGGACTAGCGGACTCAATGAGCAGTTCTTC
d_gene: TRBD2; v_gene: TRBV5-1; j_gene: TRBJ2-5; abundance: -; CDR3aa: CASRIISGSLETQYF; CDR3nt: TGCGCCAGCCGAATTATTAGCGGGAGTTTGGAGACCCAGTACTTC
d_gene: TRBD1; v_gene: TRBV5-1; j_gene: TRBJ2-5; abundance: few; CDR3aa: CASSYRTGTVETQYF; CDR3nt: TGCGCCAGCAGCTATAGGACAGGGACGGTAGAGACCCAGTACTTC
d_gene: -; v_gene: TRBV4-2; j_gene: TRBJ2-3; abundance: -; CDR3aa: CASSQVDRRADTQYF; CDR3nt: TGTGCCAGCAGCCAAGTGGACCGGAGGGCAGATACGCAGTATTTT
d_gene: -; v_gene: TRBV7-8; j_gene: TRBJ2-1; abundance: -; CDR3aa: CASSPDWSSYNEQFF; CDR3nt: TGTGCCAGCAGCCCGGACTGGAGCTCCTACAATGAGCAGTTCTTC
d_gene: TRBD1; v_gene: TRBV7-2; j_gene: TRBJ2-1; abundance: few; CDR3aa: CASSLVVGTANNEQFF; CDR3nt: TGTGCCAGCAGCTTAGTCGTCGGGACAGCCAACAATGAGCAGTTCTTC
d_gene: -; v_gene: TRBV9; j_gene: TRBJ2-1; abundance: -; CDR3aa: CASSVGADNEQFF; CDR3nt: TGTGCCAGCAGCGTAGGGGCCGACAATGAGCAGTTCTTC
d_gene: -; v_gene: TRBV5-1; j_gene: TRBJ2-7; abundance: -; CDR3aa: CASSLLGHEQYF; CDR3nt: TGCGCCAGCAGCCTCCTTGGCCACGAGCAGTACTTC
d_gene: -; v_gene: TRBV28; j_gene: TRBJ1-4; abundance: few; CDR3aa: CASTPLRANEKLFF; CDR3nt: TGTGCCAGCACACCCCTGAGGGCGAATGAAAAACTGTTTTTT
d_gene: -; v_gene: TRBV23-1; j_gene: TRBJ1-2; abundance: -; CDR3aa: CASFTAYGYTF; CDR3nt: TGCGCCAGCTTTACAGCCTATGGCTACACCTTC
d_gene: -; v_gene: TRBV21-1; j_gene: TRBJ2-3; abundance: few; CDR3aa: CASSKAHRQGRHTQYF; CDR3nt: TGTGCCAGCAGCAAAGCGCATCGACAGGGTCGTCATACGCAGTATTTT
d_gene: TRBD2; v_gene: TRBV30; j_gene: TRBJ2-3; abundance: few; CDR3aa: CAWTGLAGSTDTQYF; CDR3nt: TGTGCCTGGACGGGCCTAGCGGGTTCCACAGATACGCAGTATTTT
d_gene: TRBD2; v_gene: TRBV6-6; j_gene: TRBJ2-1; abundance: few; CDR3aa: CASSSTGSGSYNEQFF; CDR3nt: TGTGCCAGCAGTTCGACAGGTAGCGGGAGCTACAATGAGCAGTTCTTC
d_gene: -; v_gene: TRBV25-1; j_gene: TRBJ2-7; abundance: few; CDR3aa: CASGGTTTYEQYF; CDR3nt: TGTGCCAGCGGAGGGACCACAACCTACGAGCAGTACTTC
d_gene: -; v_gene: TRBV20-1; j_gene: TRBJ2-2; abundance: -; CDR3aa: CSARDTGELFF; CDR3nt: TGCAGTGCTAGGGATACCGGGGAGCTGTTTTTT
d_gene: -; v_gene: TRBV2; j_gene: TRBJ2-3; abundance: -; CDR3aa: CASSKDRSTDTQYF; CDR3nt: TGTGCCAGCAGTAAGGACAGAAGCACAGATACGCAGTATTTT
d_gene: TRBD2; v_gene: TRBV7-9; j_gene: TRBJ2-1; abundance: -; CDR3aa: CASSLAGRWGEQFF; CDR3nt: TGTGCCAGCAGCTTAGCCGGGAGGTGGGGTGAGCAGTTCTTC
d_gene: -; v_gene: TRBV13; j_gene: TRBJ2-5; abundance: -; CDR3aa: CASSLIGGQETQYF; CDR3nt: TGTGCCAGCAGCTTAATCGGGGGACAAGAGACCCAGTACTTC
d_gene: -; v_gene: TRBV29-1; j_gene: TRBJ1-1; abundance: -; CDR3aa: CSVVWTLLNTEAFF; CDR3nt: TGCAGCGTTGTATGGACGCTCTTGAACACTGAAGCTTTCTTT
d_gene: TRBD1; v_gene: TRBV9; j_gene: TRBJ1-1; abundance: few; CDR3aa: CASSAQGQANTEAFF; CDR3nt: TGTGCCAGCAGCGCCCAGGGACAGGCGAACACTGAAGCTTTCTTT
d_gene: TRBD1; v_gene: TRBV30; j_gene: TRBJ1-5; abundance: few; CDR3aa: CAWSGDRGQPQHF; CDR3nt: TGTGCCTGGAGTGGGGACAGGGGGCAGCCCCAGCATTTT
d_gene: TRBD2; v_gene: TRBV29-1; j_gene: TRBJ2-7; abundance: few; CDR3aa: CSVETGTSGTYEQYF; CDR3nt: TGCAGCGTTGAGACCGGGACTAGCGGTACCTACGAGCAGTACTTC
d_gene: TRBD2; v_gene: TRBV5-4; j_gene: TRBJ2-3; abundance: -; CDR3aa: CASSFLAGGLDTQYF; CDR3nt: TGTGCCAGCAGCTTCCTAGCGGGAGGTTTAGATACGCAGTATTTT
d_gene: TRBD2; v_gene: TRBV9; j_gene: TRBJ2-5; abundance: -; CDR3aa: CASSPGLAEETQYF; CDR3nt: TGTGCCAGCAGCCCGGGACTAGCGGAAGAGACCCAGTACTTC